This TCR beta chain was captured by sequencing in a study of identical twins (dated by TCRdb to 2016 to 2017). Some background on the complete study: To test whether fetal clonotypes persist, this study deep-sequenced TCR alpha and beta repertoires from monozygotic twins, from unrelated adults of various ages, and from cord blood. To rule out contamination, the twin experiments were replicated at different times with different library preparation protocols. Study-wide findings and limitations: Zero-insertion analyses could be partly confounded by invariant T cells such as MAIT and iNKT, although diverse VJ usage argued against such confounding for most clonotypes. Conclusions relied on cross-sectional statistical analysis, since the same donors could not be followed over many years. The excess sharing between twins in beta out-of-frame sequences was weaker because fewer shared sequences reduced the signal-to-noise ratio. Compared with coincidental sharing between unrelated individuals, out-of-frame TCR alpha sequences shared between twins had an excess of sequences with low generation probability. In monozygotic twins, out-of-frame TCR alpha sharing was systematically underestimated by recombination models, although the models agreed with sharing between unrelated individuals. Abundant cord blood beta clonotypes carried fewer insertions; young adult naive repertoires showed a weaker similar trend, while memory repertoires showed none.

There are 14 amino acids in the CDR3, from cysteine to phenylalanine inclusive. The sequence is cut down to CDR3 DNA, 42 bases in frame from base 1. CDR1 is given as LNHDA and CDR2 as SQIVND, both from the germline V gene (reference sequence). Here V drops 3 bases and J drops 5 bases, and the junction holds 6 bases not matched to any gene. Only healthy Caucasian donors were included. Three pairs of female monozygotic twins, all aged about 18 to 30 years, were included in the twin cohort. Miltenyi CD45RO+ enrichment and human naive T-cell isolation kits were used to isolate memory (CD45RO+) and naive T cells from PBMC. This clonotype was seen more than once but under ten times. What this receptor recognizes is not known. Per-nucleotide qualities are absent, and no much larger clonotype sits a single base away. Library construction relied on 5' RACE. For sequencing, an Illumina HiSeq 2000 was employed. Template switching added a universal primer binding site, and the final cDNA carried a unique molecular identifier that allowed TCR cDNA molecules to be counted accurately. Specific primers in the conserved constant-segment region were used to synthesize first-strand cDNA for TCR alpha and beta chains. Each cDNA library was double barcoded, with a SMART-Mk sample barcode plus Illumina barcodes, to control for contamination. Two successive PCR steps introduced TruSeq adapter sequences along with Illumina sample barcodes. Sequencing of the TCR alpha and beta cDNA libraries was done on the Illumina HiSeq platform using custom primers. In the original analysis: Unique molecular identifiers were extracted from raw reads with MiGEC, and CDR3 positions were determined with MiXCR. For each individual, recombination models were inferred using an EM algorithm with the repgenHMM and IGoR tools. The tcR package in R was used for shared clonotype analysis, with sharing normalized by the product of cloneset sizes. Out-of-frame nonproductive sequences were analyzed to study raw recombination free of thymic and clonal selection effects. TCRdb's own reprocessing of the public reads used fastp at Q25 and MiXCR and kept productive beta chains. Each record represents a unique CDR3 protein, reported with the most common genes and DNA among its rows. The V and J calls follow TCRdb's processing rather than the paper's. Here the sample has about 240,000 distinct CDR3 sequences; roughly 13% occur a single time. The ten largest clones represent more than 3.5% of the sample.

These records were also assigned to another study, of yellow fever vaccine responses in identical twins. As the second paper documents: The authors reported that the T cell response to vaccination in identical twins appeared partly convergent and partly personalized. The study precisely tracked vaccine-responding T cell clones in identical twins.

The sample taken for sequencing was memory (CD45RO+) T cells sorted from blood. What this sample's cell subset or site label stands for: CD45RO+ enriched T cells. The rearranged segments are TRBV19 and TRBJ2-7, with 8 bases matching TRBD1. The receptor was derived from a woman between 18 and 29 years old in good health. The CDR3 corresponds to CASSMDRALNEQYF. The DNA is TGTGCCAGTAGTATGGACAGGGCCCTGAACGAGCAGTACTTC.